This T cell receptor (beta chain) stems from a study of T cell repertoires in cytomegalovirus infection. Across the study: HLA-B-restricted CMV epitopes that are well studied, plus recently identified HLA-C-restricted ones, were used by the study. Study results and limitations: Cumulative frequency (of public TCR beta family members) identified carriers of CMV plus the relevant HLA.

TCRdb re-called the reads through MiXCR, storing one row per CDR3 protein. Of roughly 200,000 distinct CDR3 sequences listed, about 40% are singletons. This CDR3 region has 16 residues. CDR1 is SGHVS, CDR2 FNYEAQ, per germline. A word on this clonotype: As yet, its antigen is unknown. The junction shows a germline mismatch at one end, possibly a read error.

The genes are TRBV7-6 and TRBJ2-1; 8 nucleotides match TRBD2. The origin of this receptor is a human donor in good health (CMV status not recorded). Some clones in this sample may be carry-over from other donors' samples. Sequenced here: CD8+ T cells from cultured PBMCs, sampled from culture after CMV antigen stimulation. The CDR3 loop is CASSLRLAGSYNDQFF. The CDR3 nucleotides are TGTGCCAGCAGCTTGAGGCTAGCGGGTTCCTACAATGATCAGTTCTTC.